These 30 T cell receptor beta chains originate from one sample sequenced in a study of metastatic and nonmetastatic thyroid tumors. TCRdb redid the clone calls on the PCR reads using MiXCR. The profile shows more than 50,000 clones, 20% to 25% of them singletons. Among the patients, none had received any treatment before thyroid surgery. Material: blood. These receptors came from a female donor with papillary thyroid cancer or a benign thyroid nodule (not recorded which). Some clones in this sample may be carry-over from other donors' samples.

This clone was picked up many times. V gene TRBV6-1 combines with J gene TRBJ2-7; TRBD2 matches 7 bases. This CDR3 spans 17 amino acids. V lost 0 bases, J lost 6 bases, and 14 bases stayed unmatched. CDR1 and CDR2 from the germline V gene are MNHNS and SASEGT. The CDR3 here is CASSEAAGVAASGEQYF. CDR3 sequence (DNA): TGTGCCAGCAGTGAAGCGGCGGGGGTAGCGGCCTCAGGCGAGCAGTACTTC.

As regards this clone: This sequence may be a read error, since a much larger clone differs from it by one base. This chain connects TRBV20-1 to TRBJ1-1, with unresolved D. CDR1 and CDR2 from the germline V gene are DFQATT and SNEGSKA (reference sequence). There are 11 residues in the CDR3. The CDR3 bases are TGCACACTCTGGGTGGAAACTGAAGCTTTCTTT. Its translation: CTLWVETEAFF.

This clone appeared many times. The chain is built from TRBV20-1 and TRBJ2-3; 7 bases match TRBD1. From germline, CDR1 is DFQATT and CDR2 SNEGSKA (reference sequence). The CDR3 spans 14 residues. With 4 bases clipped from V and 1 base from J, the junction kept 5 bases outside the gene matches. In nucleotides, the CDR3 is TGCAGTGCTACTAGACAGGGCCGCACAGATACGCAGTATTTT. As protein: CSATRQGRTDTQYF.

The chain joins TRBV4-2 to TRBJ2-1; 10 bases align to TRBD2. There are 15 residues in the CDR3. Losses at the gene ends were 4 bases for V and 9 bases for J; bases not matched to a gene: 9. CDR1 LGHNA and CDR2 YNFKEQ come from the germline V gene. The CDR3 protein is CASSRPSGSKVEQFF. In DNA, the CDR3 is TGTGCCAGCAGCCGCCCTAGCGGGAGTAAGGTTGAGCAGTTCTTC.

This clone was observed at least ten times. The V call is TRBV6-2 or TRBV6-3, the J call TRBJ2-5; 9 nucleotides agree with TRBD1. The germline V gene has CDR1 MNHEY and CDR2 SVGEGT. This CDR3 has 15 amino acids. V trimming: 2 bases; J trimming: 3 bases; junction bases outside the gene matches: 4. The DNA of the CDR3 is TGTGCCAGCAGTTACGGGGACAGGGAGGAAGAGACCCAGTACTTC. It encodes CASSYGDREEETQYF.

This clone appeared a few times. This may come from a read error, since a much larger clone is one base off. The CDR3, as DNA: TGTGCCAGCATCCCGGACTCGTACGAGCAGTACTTC. This sequence encodes CASIPDSYEQYF. The chain is built from TRBV6-1 and TRBJ2-7; D possibly corresponds to TRBD2 (5 bases). Per the germline V gene, CDR1 is MNHNS and CDR2 is SASEGT. The length of the CDR3 is 12 residues. V was clipped by 7 bases and J by 4 bases, with 11 bases between them.

This clone has ten or more counts. In DNA, the CDR3 is TGTGCCAGCAGCTTTACAGGGAGCTCCTACAATGAGCAGTTCTTC. This encodes CASSFTGSSYNEQFF. The rearrangement links TRBV7-9 to TRBJ2-1, with D possibly matching TRBD1 (6 bases). Germline CDR1 reads SEHNR; CDR2 reads FQNEAQ (reference sequence). The ends were cut back, 3 bases at V and 0 bases at J, with 9 bases in the middle. This CDR3 has 15 amino acids.

This clone was seen many times. This chain uses TRBV5-1 with TRBJ1-4; TRBD1 matches 9 bases. With 0 bases clipped from V and 8 bases from J, the junction kept 5 bases outside the gene matches. CDR1 is SGHRS and CDR2 is YFSETQ in the germline V gene. This CDR3 region has 15 residues. CDR3 amino acids: CASSLATGGSEKLFF. For the CDR3, the DNA is TGCGCCAGCAGCTTGGCGACAGGGGGGTCGGAAAAACTGTTTTTT.

This clone was detected only a few times. This chain connects TRBV9 to TRBJ2-5; TRBD2 matches 9 bases. CDR3 length: 17 amino acids. The V and J ends lost 3 bases and 4 bases, in that order; junction bases with no gene match: 13. CDR1 is SGDLS, CDR2 YYNGEE, per germline. The CDR3: CASSATGTSRTAETQYF. The DNA of the CDR3 is TGTGCCAGCAGCGCAACCGGGACTAGCAGAACCGCAGAGACCCAGTACTTC.

This clone has just a few counts. A read error may be the cause here, since a much bigger clone is one base away. The CDR3 sequence is CASSSGYRGGETKYF. DNA of the CDR3: TGTGCCAGCAGTTCGGGGTACAGGGGAGGTGAGACCAAGTACTTC. The chain is built from TRBV25-1 and TRBJ2-5, with D possibly TRBD1 on 7 matching bases. This CDR3 contains 15 residues. Per germline, CDR1 MGHDK and CDR2 SYGVNS.

The table lists this clone with many counts. The chain employs TRBV6-2 or TRBV6-3 and TRBJ2-7; possibly TRBD2 for D (6 bases). The CDR3 covers 14 residues. V shed 10 bases and J shed 5 bases, with 21 bases lying between them. Germline values: CDR1 MNHEY, CDR2 SVGEGT. CDR3 sequence reads: CATLQRLGGDEQYF. The CDR3, as DNA: TGTGCCACTCTCCAGCGACTAGGCGGGGACGAGCAGTACTTC.

This clone was counted ten times or more. This chain joins TRBV24-1 and TRBJ1-2; weak D call: TRBD1 (5 bases). The ends were cut back, 5 bases at V and 8 bases at J, with 14 bases in the middle. The length of the CDR3 is 13 residues. Germline loops: CDR1 KGHDR, CDR2 SFDVKD. The CDR3 DNA follows: TGTGCCACCAGTGCAACAGGTGATCAGGGCTACACCTTC. Residues: CATSATGDQGYTF.

This clone came up many times. The CDR3 protein is CASSRGGINTEAFF. The CDR3 nucleotides read TGTGCCAGTAGTAGAGGGGGGATAAACACTGAAGCTTTCTTT. The chain joins TRBV19 to TRBJ1-1; D possibly corresponds to TRBD1 (6 bases). The CDR3 covers 14 residues. Trimming took off 4 bases at V and 2 bases at J, with 11 bases between the two ends. From germline, CDR1 is LNHDA and CDR2 SQIVND (reference sequence).

The rearrangement uses TRBV11-1 and TRBJ2-1, with 11 bases that match TRBD1. CDR1 SGHAT and CDR2 FQDESV come from the germline V gene (reference sequence). The CDR3 has 15 residues. This chain's CDR3 is CAISSGGQGAREQFF. DNA for the CDR3: TGTGCGATCAGCTCGGGAGGACAGGGGGCCCGTGAGCAGTTCTTC.

The sample holds many counts of this clone. This specimen includes other DNA sequences encoding the same CDR3. V usage is TRBV27 and J usage is TRBJ2-1; D might be TRBD2 (5 bases). CDR1 MNHEY and CDR2 SMNVEV come from the germline V gene (reference sequence). Trimming pared 5 bases from V and 9 bases from J, leaving 17 bases between. The length of the CDR3 is 14 residues. Here the CDR3 reads CASSPYSRLFEQFF. For the CDR3, the DNA is TGTGCCAGCAGTCCCTACTCCCGACTATTTGAGCAGTTCTTC.

In this sample, this clone turned up many times. The chain combines TRBV12-3 or TRBV12-4 with TRBJ2-7; D call uncertain. This CDR3 spans 14 amino acids. V was shortened by 6 bases and J by 6 bases, with 18 bases between the two germline ends. DNA for the CDR3: TGTGCCAGCAGCCCCTTTCAAGGCGAAGGCGAGCAGTACTTC. Protein sequence: CASSPFQGEGEQYF.

The table lists this clone with many counts. This chain uses TRBV5-1 with TRBJ2-2, with 7 bases fitting TRBD1. This CDR3 contains 13 residues. Germline CDR1 reads SGHRS; CDR2 reads YFSETQ. V was pared by 2 bases and J by 6 bases, with 1 base of the junction left unmatched. The CDR3 DNA sequence: TGCGCCAGCAGCTTTACAGGGGCCGGGGAGCTGTTTTTT. Protein sequence: CASSFTGAGELFF.

This clone was counted at least ten times. The chain links TRBV6-1 to TRBJ2-4, with TRBD2 matching 7 bases. From germline, CDR1 is MNHNS and CDR2 SASEGT. The CDR3 is made up of 17 amino acids. Losses at the gene ends were 1 base for V and 0 bases for J; bases not matched to a gene: 6. The CDR3 loop is CASSEEGGWGAKNIQYF. CDR3 DNA sequence: TGTGCCAGCAGTGAAGAGGGAGGGTGGGGAGCCAAAAACATTCAGTACTTC.

This clone was seen repeatedly, ten times or more. This chain uses TRBV12-3 or TRBV12-4 with TRBJ2-5, with 13 bases identical to TRBD2. CDR3 length: 16 residues. Trimming at V came to 6 bases and at J to 5 bases, leaving 9 bases not matched to a gene. In nucleotides, the CDR3 is TGTGCCAGCAGCACTTACACTAGCGGGAGGGTGGAGACCCAGTACTTC. Residues: CASSTYTSGRVETQYF.

This clone was observed many times. The chain has TRBV7-2 and TRBJ2-1; 7 bases map to TRBD2. Trimming removed 1 base from V and 6 bases from J; junction bases left unmatched: 9. The germline CDR1 and CDR2 sequences are SGHTA and FQGNSA. This CDR3 comprises 16 residues. The CDR3 bases are TGTGCCAGCAGCTTAGGAGGGGCTAGCGGATTCAATGAGCAGTTCTTC. Its translation: CASSLGGASGFNEQFF.

This clone was seen repeatedly, ten times or more. V usage is TRBV29-1 and J usage is TRBJ2-1, with D possibly matching TRBD1 (5 bases). Germline V lookup: CDR1 SQVTM, CDR2 ANQGSEA. Trimming cost V 6 bases and J 0 bases, with 18 bases left between them. The CDR3 runs to 16 residues. For the CDR3, the DNA is TGCAGCGTCCCGACCAGGGTCCCGAGCTCCTACAATGAGCAGTTCTTC. It is translated as CSVPTRVPSSYNEQFF.

This clone was counted many times. The V and J genes are TRBV20-1 and TRBJ2-7, with TRBD1 matching over 8 bases. Germline values: CDR1 DFQATT, CDR2 SNEGSKA (reference sequence). V trimming: 6 bases; J trimming: 2 bases; junction bases outside the gene matches: 12. This CDR3 is built from 15 residues. The chain's CDR3 is CSALTPGTGPYEQYF. The CDR3, as DNA: TGCAGTGCCCTAACCCCCGGGACAGGACCCTACGAGCAGTACTTC.

At least ten counts were recorded for this clone. The rearrangement joins TRBV20-1 to TRBJ1-1, with D tentatively TRBD1 (6 bases). Trimming shortened V by 1 base and J by 1 base, and 7 bases separated the two germline ends. There are 13 residues in the CDR3. Germline V CDR1 and CDR2: DFQATT, SNEGSKA (reference sequence). The CDR3 region has the DNA TGCAGTGCTAGAGGGGACACGAACACTGAAGCTTTCTTT. Its protein product is CSARGDTNTEAFF.

This sequence joins TRBV6-1 and TRBJ2-7; 8 nucleotides align to TRBD1. Germline loops: CDR1 MNHNS, CDR2 SASEGT. The CDR3 contains 12 residues. V trimming: 7 bases; J trimming: 5 bases; junction bases outside the gene matches: 4. The CDR3 reads CASMGQVNEQYF. CDR3 in DNA: TGTGCCAGCATGGGACAGGTCAACGAGCAGTACTTC.

Ten or more counts support this clone. The chain carries TRBV20-1 and TRBJ2-1, with D hard to call. The V gene's germline CDR1 is DFQATT and CDR2 SNEGSKA (reference sequence). The CDR3 runs to 14 residues. V lost 3 bases, J lost 2 bases, and 11 bases lay in between. The CDR3 region has the DNA TGCAGTGCTAGCTTCCCTCTCACCTACAATGAGCAGTTCTTC. Translating it yields CSASFPLTYNEQFF.

There are a few counts of this clone. The chain has TRBV2 and TRBJ2-7, with 7 bases fitting TRBD2. V lost 3 bases to trimming and J lost 1 base; unmatched junction nucleotides: 6. Per germline, CDR1 SNHLY and CDR2 FYNNEI. The CDR3 consists of 15 residues. DNA for the CDR3: TGTGCCAGCAGTGATCTGCGGGAGTGTTCCTACGAGCAGTACTTC. Protein sequence: CASSDLRECSYEQYF.

There are a few counts of this clone. A junction end diverges from the germline sequence, so it may reflect a read error. The gene calls are TRBV28 and TRBJ2-7; D may correspond to TRBD1 or TRBD2 (5 bases each). Germline CDR1 MDHEN, CDR2 SYDVKM. CDR3 length: 16 amino acids. The CDR3 DNA reads as TGTGCCGGCAGTTTTAGTCTATCGGGGCTTTCCTACGAGCAGTACTTC. It codes for CAGSFSLSGLSYEQYF.

This clone has at least ten counts. The same CDR3 is also encoded by other DNA sequences in this sample. The chain has TRBV6-1 and TRBJ2-5; TRBD1 agrees at 10 bases. Germline V gives CDR1 MNHNS, CDR2 SASEGT. V shed 4 bases, J shed 4 bases, and the junction held 6 bases outside the gene matches. CDR3 length: 15 residues. The CDR3 spells CASSGRQGAIETQYF. As DNA, the CDR3 is TGTGCCAGCAGTGGAAGACAGGGGGCAATAGAGACCCAGTACTTC.

This clone was seen a few times. A junction end diverges from the germline sequence, so it may reflect a read error. Other DNA variants within this sample encode the same CDR3. This rearrangement joins TRBV10-2 to TRBJ2-5, with D maybe TRBD2 (5 bases). The CDR3 contains 14 residues. Germline V gene sequence: CDR1 WSHSY, CDR2 SAAADI. Written as DNA, the CDR3 is TGTGCCAGCAGTTCCCCGGGGATTGGGGAGACCCAGTACTTC. It specifies CASSSPGIGETQYF.

This clone occurred a few times. This rearrangement joins TRBV6-1 to TRBJ1-5, with D uncertain. Trimming left V 2 bases short and J 3 bases short, with 8 bases between. CDR3 size: 14 residues. Germline V lookup: CDR1 MNHNS, CDR2 SASEGT. CDR3 residues: CASSEFGTNQPQHF. CDR3 bases: TGTGCCAGCAGTGAATTTGGTACCAATCAGCCCCAGCATTTT.